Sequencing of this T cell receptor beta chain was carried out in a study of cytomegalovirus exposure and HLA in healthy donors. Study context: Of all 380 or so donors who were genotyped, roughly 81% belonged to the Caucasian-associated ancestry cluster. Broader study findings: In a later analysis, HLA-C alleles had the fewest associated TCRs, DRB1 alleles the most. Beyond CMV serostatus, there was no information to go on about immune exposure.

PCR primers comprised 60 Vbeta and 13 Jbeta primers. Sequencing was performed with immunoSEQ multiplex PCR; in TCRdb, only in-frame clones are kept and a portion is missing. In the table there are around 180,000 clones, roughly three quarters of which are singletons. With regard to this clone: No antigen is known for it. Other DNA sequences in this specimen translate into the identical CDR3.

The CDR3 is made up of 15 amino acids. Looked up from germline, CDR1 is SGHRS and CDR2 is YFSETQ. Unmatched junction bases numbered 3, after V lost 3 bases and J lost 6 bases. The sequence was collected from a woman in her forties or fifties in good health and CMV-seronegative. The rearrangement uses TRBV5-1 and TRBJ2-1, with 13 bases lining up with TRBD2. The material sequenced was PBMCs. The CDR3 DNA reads TGCGCCAGCAGCTCCGGACTAGCGGGAGCCAATGAGCAGTTCTTC. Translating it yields CASSSGLAGANEQFF. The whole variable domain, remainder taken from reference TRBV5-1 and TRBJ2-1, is KAGVTQTPRYLIKTRGQQVTLSCSPISGHRSVSWYQQTPGQGLQFLFEYFSETQRNKGNFPGRFSGRQFSNSRSEMNVSTLELGDSALYLCASSSGLAGANEQFFGPGTRLTVL.